This T cell receptor beta chain is drawn from a study of T cells in localized non-small cell lung cancer. Study-level results: Patients showing higher blood T cell density tended to see longer overall survival. Detection in adjacent lung was observed for a median around 59 of the top 100 tumor clones. Multi-region tumor sequencing was not done, so intratumor heterogeneity could not be excluded.

Germline V gives CDR1 LNHDA, CDR2 SQIVND (reference sequence). Trimming shortened V by 9 bases and J by 2 bases, and 20 bases separated the two germline ends. The CDR3 has 15 amino acids. To note about this clone: The antigen is not known.

Assay: immunoSEQ multiplex PCR; the TCRdb copy retains only in-frame clones and omits some. The sample includes approximately 2,500 clones, about 24% of them seen just once. The gene calls are TRBV19 and TRBJ2-7; no clear D gene. The sequences come from lung tumor tissue, collected before any cancer treatment. The sequence was obtained from a woman aged 40-69 years with stage I lung adenocarcinoma. This CDR3 is CASSVGNMPTYEQYF. The DNA for the CDR3 is TGTGCCAGCAGCGTGGGGAATATGCCCACCTACGAGCAGTACTTC.